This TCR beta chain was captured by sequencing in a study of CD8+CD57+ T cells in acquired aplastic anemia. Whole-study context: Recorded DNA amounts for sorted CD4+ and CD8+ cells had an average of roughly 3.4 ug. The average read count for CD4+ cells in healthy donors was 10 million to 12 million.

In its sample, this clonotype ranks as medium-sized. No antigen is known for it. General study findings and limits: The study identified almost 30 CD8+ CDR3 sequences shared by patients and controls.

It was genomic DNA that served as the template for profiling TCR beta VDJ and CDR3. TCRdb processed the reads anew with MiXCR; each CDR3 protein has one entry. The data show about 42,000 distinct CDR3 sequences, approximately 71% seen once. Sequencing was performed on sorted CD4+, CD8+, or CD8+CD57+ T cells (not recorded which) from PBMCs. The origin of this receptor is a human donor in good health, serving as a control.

The DNA for the CDR3 is TGCAGTGCTCCACCTGAAGCGGGGACCTACAATGAGCAGTTCTTC. It yields the protein CSAPPEAGTYNEQFF. This rearrangement joins TRBV20-1 to TRBJ2-1; 7 nucleotides agree with TRBD2. The germline gives CDR1 DFQATT, CDR2 SNEGSKA (reference sequence). This CDR3 comprises 15 residues. V lost 5 bases, J lost 2 bases, and 9 bases stayed unmatched.